Shown below are 8 T cell receptor beta chains from a single sample sequenced in a study of T-cell reconstitution after alpha-beta-depleted transplantation in children. A library of TCRbeta sequences, prepared with unique molecular identifiers, was generated. TCRdb reanalysed the PCR reads using MiXCR and keeps one entry per CDR3 protein. Counted here are 280,000 or so distinct CDR3 sequences, approximately 10% occurring once; the ten biggest clones make up less than 25%. The sample in question was peripheral blood, obtained 180 days after TCRalphabeta/CD19-depleted stem cell transplant. All receptors derive from a male patient aged 2-15 years who had a stem cell transplant for chronic granulomatous disease, so the T cells may come from the graft donor.

This clonotype was observed at least ten times. The rearrangement uses TRBV20-1 and TRBJ2-1; D is unresolved. Looked up from germline, CDR1 is DFQATT and CDR2 is SNEGSKA (reference sequence). The CDR3 is made up of 17 amino acids. V lost 3 bases, J lost 1 base, and 19 bases lay in between. The CDR3 DNA follows: TGCAGTGCTAGGGGTTTGGGCGTCCGGGTGTCCTACAATGAGCAGTTCTTC. It is translated as CSARGLGVRVSYNEQFF.

Many counts were recorded for this clonotype. V is TRBV20-1 and J is TRBJ1-2; D call uncertain. Between the trimmed V and J ends, which lost 4 bases and 0 bases, there was a span of 6 bases. From germline, CDR1 is DFQATT and CDR2 SNEGSKA (reference sequence). CDR3 length: 12 residues. In nucleotides, the CDR3 is TGCAGTGCTAAAGGAGCTAACTATGGCTACACCTTC. Residues: CSAKGANYGYTF.

Many counts were recorded for this clonotype. V usage is TRBV7-2 and J usage is TRBJ2-3; 9 nucleotides line up with TRBD2. Germline V lookup: CDR1 SGHTA, CDR2 FQGNSA. J gave up 1 base and V 2 bases, and 1 base lay outside the gene matches. CDR3 size: 15 residues. In nucleotides, the CDR3 is TGTGCCAGCAGCTTACCTAGCGGGGGCACAGATACGCAGTATTTT. Translated, it gives CASSLPSGGTDTQYF. The variable domain in full, with the rest retrieved from reference TRBV7-2 and TRBJ2-3, is GAGVSQSPSNKVTEKGKDVELRCDPISGHTALYWYRQSLGQGLEFLIYFQGNSAPDKSGLPSDRFSAERTGGSVSTLTIQRTQQEDSAVYLCASSLPSGGTDTQYFGPGTRLTVL.

In the case of this clonotype: The missing conserved phenylalanine or tryptophan at the end of this CDR3 makes a read error likely. The chain combines TRBV12-3 or TRBV12-4 with TRBJ1-1; D unresolved. V lost 2 bases to trimming and J lost 3 bases, with 4 bases between them. This CDR3 is built from 12 residues. DNA for the CDR3: TGTGCCAGCAGTTTATGGGACACTGAAGCTTTCCTT. Protein sequence: CASSLWDTEAFL.

This clonotype showed up many times. This chain connects TRBV6-1 to TRBJ2-5; 9 bases are a match to TRBD2. CDR3 length: 14 amino acids. Germline V CDR1 and CDR2: MNHNS, SASEGT. With V trimmed by 7 bases and J by 1 base, 4 bases remained unmatched. The CDR3 sequence: CASKSSGTQETQYF. Here the CDR3 DNA reads TGTGCCAGCAAGTCTAGCGGGACCCAAGAGACCCAGTACTTC.

CDR3 region: CASSSPGVNYGYTF. The CDR3 DNA follows: TGTGCCAGCAGTTCCCCAGGGGTTAACTATGGCTACACCTTC. V gene TRBV12-3 or TRBV12-4 combines with J gene TRBJ1-2, with D maybe TRBD1 (6 bases). With 4 bases removed from V and 1 base from J, the gap between germline ends came to 10 bases. The CDR3 covers 14 residues.

This clonotype was counted ten times or more. The V and J genes are TRBV20-1 and TRBJ2-1; 11 nucleotides match TRBD2. Per germline, CDR1 DFQATT and CDR2 SNEGSKA (reference sequence). The trim removed 5 bases at V and 3 bases at J, leaving 3 bases unmatched. The CDR3 totals 14 residues. CDR3 in DNA: TGCAGTGCTCCGACTAGCGGGAACTACAATGAGCAGTTCTTC. Translated, it gives CSAPTSGNYNEQFF.

This clonotype appeared many times. The chain recombines TRBV20-1 with TRBJ2-3; the D is unclear. CDR1 is DFQATT, CDR2 SNEGSKA, per germline (reference sequence). The CDR3 length is 15 residues. V dropped 4 bases and J dropped 5 bases, with 19 bases sitting between them. CDR3 sequence reads: CSAKGPVGFRDTQYF. In DNA form, the CDR3 reads TGCAGTGCTAAAGGACCGGTTGGTTTTAGAGATACGCAGTATTTT.